The clone carrying this T cell receptor beta chain appeared a few times. The antigen remains undetermined. This entry comes from a study of vaccination and CD4 T cells after COVID-19. Study-level results: Among convalescent patients, a median roughly 88% of reactive clones emerged only after vaccination.

CDR3 length: 17 residues. Germline-derived CDR1 and CDR2 are MGHDK and SYGVNS. Losses at the gene ends were 4 bases for V and 10 bases for J; bases not matched to a gene: 19. Once obtained from cultured CD4+ T cells, the DNA was sequenced using the Oncomine TCR Beta short-read assay. The source of extracted genomic DNA was cultured CD4+ T cells. TCRdb called the PCR reads again in MiXCR, with one record for every CDR3 protein. The sample consists of 6,000 to 9,000 distinct CDR3 sequences, around 30% of them appearing once. Treatment denoted: approximately 11-day PBMC culture with coronavirus spike peptide pools or control peptides (ViraFEST assay). Harvesting of the unexposed donor's CD4+ T cells predated the COVID-19 pandemic (2011-2018). ViraFEST enlarged antigen-specific T cell populations with peptide pools and afterwards sequenced TCRs. Alongside approximately 10 IU/ml IL-2 and about 10 ug/ml peptide pools, PBMCs were cultured at a few million per well.

This TCR was recovered from a human donor in good health. Sequencing was done on a sample of CD4+ T cells from blood, cultured in vitro. This chain connects TRBV25-1 to TRBJ1-1; 9 bases fit TRBD1. CDR3: CASSGRDRVPSAYGAFF. The CDR3 coding sequence is TGTGCCAGCAGTGGCCGGGACAGGGTGCCCTCCGCTTATGGAGCTTTCTTT.